Following are 18 T cell receptor beta chains from one sample sequenced in a study of chemoradiotherapy in HPV16-positive cancers. TCRdb's table, derived via immunoSEQ multiplex PCR, lists solely in-frame clones and lacks some. The sample has some 32,000 clones, roughly nine tenths seen once. Sequencing was performed on blood, taken from a patient who underwent chemoradiotherapy. The receptors were sampled from a human donor with HPV-associated anogenital cancer.

This chain links TRBV5-4 with TRBJ1-4; weak D call: TRBD1 (6 bases). The CDR3 covers 14 residues. CDR1 is SGHNT, CDR2 YYREEE, per germline (reference sequence). Trimming took off 4 bases at V and 7 bases at J, with 14 bases between the two ends. In DNA, the CDR3 is TGTGCCAGCAGCCAGGGGAATCTAGGTGAAAAACTGTTTTTT. This codes for CASSQGNLGEKLFF.

The genes are TRBV4-3 and TRBJ2-1; D gene ambiguous. In germline, CDR1 is LGHNA, CDR2 YSLEER. This CDR3 is built from 14 residues. V lost 0 bases and J lost 8, with 11 bases in between. This CDR3 reads CASSQDYSHHEQFF. The DNA for the CDR3 is TGCGCCAGCAGCCAAGATTACAGTCACCATGAGCAGTTCTTC.

This clone appeared once. The rearrangement uses TRBV9 and TRBJ2-3; D is perhaps TRBD1 or TRBD2 (5 bases each). The germline V and J ends were trimmed by 3 bases and 4 bases, with 21 bases remaining between them. The CDR3 is 17 amino acids. The germline V gene has CDR1 SGDLS and CDR2 YYNGEE. The CDR3 reads CASSDGRDALGADTQYF. DNA for the CDR3: TGTGCCAGCAGCGACGGCAGGGACGCCCTAGGGGCAGATACGCAGTATTTT.

The chain links TRBV5-5 to TRBJ1-2; maybe TRBD1 (5 bases). Trimming pared 2 bases from V and 2 bases from J, leaving 16 bases between. The CDR3 contains 16 residues. Germline V gene sequence: CDR1 SGHKS, CDR2 YYEKEE (reference sequence). DNA for the CDR3: TGTGCCAGCAGCTTCAAGGGGTGGTATGAAAACTATGGCTACACCTTC. Translated, it gives CASSFKGWYENYGYTF.

This sequence joins TRBV11-3 and TRBJ2-2; 10 positions agree with TRBD1. The germline V gene has CDR1 SGHNT and CDR2 YENEEA. This CDR3 has 16 amino acids. With 5 bases clipped from V and 1 base from J, the junction kept 4 bases outside the gene matches. The CDR3 sequence is CASSVGQGGNTGELFF. The CDR3, as DNA: TGTGCCAGCAGCGTCGGACAGGGGGGGAACACCGGGGAGCTGTTTTTT.

The V and J genes are TRBV7-9 and TRBJ2-2; D perhaps matches TRBD2 (6 bases). There are 16 residues in the CDR3. The germline gives CDR1 SEHNR, CDR2 FQNEAQ (reference sequence). Trimming took off 5 bases at V and 4 bases at J, with 17 bases between the two ends. Here the CDR3 reads CASSRPYGSPTGELFF. CDR3 in DNA: TGTGCCAGCAGCCGTCCGTACGGGAGTCCCACCGGGGAGCTGTTTTTT.

This clone was seen only once. The genes are TRBV6-6 and TRBJ1-5, with 7 bases matching TRBD1. The CDR3 consists of 13 residues. Germline V gives CDR1 MNHNY, CDR2 SVGAGI (reference sequence). This chain's CDR3 is CATGLQRNQPQHF. The DNA of the CDR3 is TGTGCGACAGGGCTTCAGCGCAATCAGCCCCAGCATTTT.

J is TRBJ1-4 and V is TRBV11-2; maybe TRBD1 (5 bases). The CDR3 runs 15 residues. Germline CDR1 reads SGHAT; CDR2 reads FQNNGV. V lost 7 bases to trimming and J lost 8 bases, with 20 bases between them. Here the CDR3 reads CASTLPTRGGEKLFF. In DNA form, the CDR3 reads TGTGCCAGCACCCTCCCGACAAGGGGTGGCGAAAAACTGTTTTTT.

V is TRBV6-5 and J is TRBJ1-5, with unresolved D. Trimming cost V 6 bases and J 0 bases, with 12 bases left between them. Germline V gives CDR1 MNHEY, CDR2 SVGAGI. The CDR3 consists of 15 residues. In nucleotides, the CDR3 is TGTGCCAGCAGCCCGCGAAAGGATAGCAATCAGCCCCAGCATTTT. Its protein is CASSPRKDSNQPQHF.

A remark on this clone: One end of the junction fails to match germline, which may point to a read error. The same CDR3 also results from other DNA sequences found in this sample. The J gene is TRBJ2-2, the V gene TRBV7-6; TRBD1 agrees at 7 bases. Per germline, CDR1 SGHVS and CDR2 FNYEAQ. The CDR3 runs to 16 residues. The CDR3 DNA is TGTGCCAGCAGCTTAGGAGGGGGCGCGAACACCGGGGAGCTGTTCTTT. Amino acid sequence: CASSLGGGANTGELFF. The variable domain in full, with the rest retrieved from reference TRBV7-6 and TRBJ2-2, is GAGVSQSPRYKVTKRGQDVALRCDPISGHVSLYWYRQALGQGPEFLTYFNYEAQQDKSGLPNDRFSAERPEGSISTLTIQRTEQRDSAMYRCASSLGGGANTGELFFGEGSRLTVL.

V is TRBV11-1 and J is TRBJ2-1, with D unresolved. There are 12 residues in the CDR3. The V end lost 4 bases, the J end lost 10 bases, and 11 bases lay between the germline ends. CDR1 is SGHAT and CDR2 is FQDESV in the germline V gene (reference sequence). The CDR3 DNA reads as TGTGCCAGCAGCTATGAACTACCCGAGCAGTTCTTC. The encoded protein is CASSYELPEQFF.

V gene TRBV4-1 combines with J gene TRBJ2-2; TRBD2 matches 13 bases. Germline trimming cut 4 bases from V and 4 bases from J; bases unmatched to any gene: 6. The CDR3 consists of 17 residues. Germline values: CDR1 MGHRA, CDR2 YSYEKL. The DNA of the CDR3 is TGCGCCAGCAGCCGCGGACTAGCGGGAGACGCCACCGGGGAGCTGTTTTTT. Protein sequence: CASSRGLAGDATGELFF.

The CDR3 loop reads CASRPLSSGRFYEQYF. CDR3 DNA: TGTGCCAGCAGGCCGCTGTCTAGCGGGAGATTTTATGAGCAGTACTTC. The gene calls are TRBV7-2 and TRBJ2-7, with 10 bases that match TRBD2. Germline V gives CDR1 SGHTA, CDR2 FQGNSA. The CDR3 has 16 amino acids. Losses at the gene ends were 6 bases for V and 7 bases for J; bases not matched to a gene: 15.

V usage is TRBV7-9 and J usage is TRBJ2-1; 10 nucleotides match TRBD2. Germline CDR1 reads SEHNR; CDR2 reads FQNEAQ (reference sequence). This CDR3 spans 15 amino acids. The V segment lost 1 base and the J segment 8 bases; nucleotides outside the gene matches: 5. The DNA for the CDR3 is TGTGCCAGCAGCTTAGGGGGACTAGCGACCCATGAGCAGTTCTTC. Translated, it gives CASSLGGLATHEQFF.

The chain couples TRBV7-2 to TRBJ2-1; D gene ambiguous. V was clipped by 1 base and J by 5 bases, with 6 bases between them. The CDR3 is made up of 13 amino acids. Germline V gene lookup returns CDR1 SGHTA and CDR2 FQGNSA. This CDR3 is CASSLGRNNEQFF. The CDR3 DNA reads as TGTGCCAGCAGCTTAGGCAGGAACAATGAGCAGTTCTTC. Variable domain in full (rest from reference TRBV7-2 and TRBJ2-1): GAGVSQSPSNKVTEKGKDVELRCDPISGHTALYWYRQSLGQGLEFLIYFQGNSAPDKSGLPSDRFSAERTGGSVSTLTIQRTQQEDSAVYLCASSLGRNNEQFFGPGTRLTVL.

The V and J genes are TRBV5-5 and TRBJ1-1; D gene unclear. CDR1 and CDR2 from the germline V gene are SGHKS and YYEKEE (reference sequence). V was clipped by 5 bases and J by 1 base, with 9 bases between them. The CDR3 totals 13 residues. CDR3 sequence (DNA): TGTGCCAGCAGGTCGGACGGGAACACTGAAGCTTTCTTT. This sequence encodes CASRSDGNTEAFF.

The chain links TRBV5-1 to TRBJ2-7, with D possibly called TRBD1 or TRBD2 (5 bases each). Germline V lookup: CDR1 SGHRS, CDR2 YFSETQ. The V end was cut by 0 bases, the J end by 0 bases, with 10 bases between. This CDR3 has 15 residues. The CDR3 bases are TGCGCCAGCAGCTTGGCTTGGGACGGCTCCTACGAGCAGTACTTC. This gives the protein CASSLAWDGSYEQYF. Complete variable domain (other parts from reference TRBV5-1 and TRBJ2-7): KAGVTQTPRYLIKTRGQQVTLSCSPISGHRSVSWYQQTPGQGLQFLFEYFSETQRNKGNFPGRFSGRQFSNSRSEMNVSTLELGDSALYLCASSLAWDGSYEQYFGPGTRLTVT.

The V and J genes are TRBV19 and TRBJ1-5, with TRBD1 as a possible D gene (5 bases). V gave up 7 bases and J gave up 2 bases, with 9 bases separating them. Looked up from germline, CDR1 is LNHDA and CDR2 is SQIVND (reference sequence). The CDR3 is 13 amino acids. CDR3 DNA sequence: TGTGCCAGTAACCGGGACCGCAATCAGCCCCAGCATTTT. Translated, it gives CASNRDRNQPQHF.